This entry is about one T cell receptor beta chain. The antigen is undetermined. The data were obtained in a study of cytomegalovirus exposure and HLA in healthy donors. Study context: HLA-typed donors were the source of 83 million or so unique TCRs held in an early data release.

Researchers ran the PCR with 60 Vbeta and 13 Jbeta primers. Here immunoSEQ multiplex PCR was the method, and the copy in TCRdb shows in-frame clones only, minus some. This sample has about 150,000 clones; roughly 78% occur once, and the top ten carry 3.1%. Study outcomes and limitations: Later analysis indicated greater clonal expansion among HLA-associated TCR beta chains than among equally common other chains.

Trimming removed 2 bases at V and 5 bases at J, with 12 bases between. CDR3 size: 14 residues. Germline V lookup: CDR1 SGHDN, CDR2 FVKESK. The sample was PBMCs. This TCR derives from a middle-aged woman in good health and CMV-seronegative. The J gene is TRBJ2-5, the V gene TRBV14, with D possibly TRBD2 on 5 matching bases. The CDR3 here is CASSQMRARETQYF. The CDR3 nucleotides are TGTGCCAGCAGCCAAATGCGGGCGCGGGAGACCCAGTACTTC.